This section outlines one T cell receptor (beta chain) sequence together with its context. Its specificity is not known. This sample is part of a study of cytomegalovirus exposure and HLA in healthy donors. Study-level background: An analysis done earlier identified 90 million to 120 million unique TCR beta sequences from about 179 million T cells. Study-level findings and limits: With high specificity and sensitivity, the classifier reportedly diagnosed cytomegalovirus status. Associated with cytomegalovirus, according to the listing, were 170 or so TCR beta chains. Serostatus for CMV was the only available immune exposure information.

The CDR3 extends over 13 amino acids. Germline CDR1 SGHNT, CDR2 YENEEA. Trimming removed 8 bases at V and 8 bases at J, with 16 bases between. The PCR contained 60 Vbeta and 13 Jbeta primers. Only in-frame clones appear in the TCRdb table, and some are missing; sequencing was by immunoSEQ multiplex PCR. This table holds tens of thousands of clones. This clonotype originated in a woman aged 25 to 39 in good health and CMV-seronegative. The sample was PBMCs. The V call is TRBV11-3, the J call TRBJ2-1, with D possibly TRBD1 on 5 matching bases. CDR3 in amino acids: CASSSGQSDEQFF. For the CDR3, the DNA is TGTGCCAGCTCGAGTGGACAATCAGATGAGCAGTTCTTC.